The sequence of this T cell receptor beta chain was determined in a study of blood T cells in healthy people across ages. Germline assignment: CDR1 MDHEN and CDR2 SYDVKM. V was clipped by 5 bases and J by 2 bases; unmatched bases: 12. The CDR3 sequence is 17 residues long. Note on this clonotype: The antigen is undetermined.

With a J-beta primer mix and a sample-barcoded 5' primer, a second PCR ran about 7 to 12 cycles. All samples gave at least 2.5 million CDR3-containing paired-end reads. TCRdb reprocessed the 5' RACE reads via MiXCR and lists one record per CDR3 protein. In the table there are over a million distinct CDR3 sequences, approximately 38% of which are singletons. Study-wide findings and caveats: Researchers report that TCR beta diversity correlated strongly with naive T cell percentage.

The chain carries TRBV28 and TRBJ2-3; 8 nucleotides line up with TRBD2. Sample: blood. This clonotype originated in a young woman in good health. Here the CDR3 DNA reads TGTGCCAGCAGTGCACATCCCAGCGGGAGCCCCACAGATACGCAGTATTTT. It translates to CASSAHPSGSPTDTQYF.